The clone carrying this T cell receptor (beta chain) occurred many times. This sample is drawn from a study of CD8+CD57+ T cells in acquired aplastic anemia. Losses at the gene ends were 1 base for V and 1 base for J; bases not matched to a gene: 1. Germline V gene sequence: CDR1 SGHRS, CDR2 YFSETQ. The CDR3 covers 15 residues. Profiling of TCR beta VDJ combinations and CDR3 sequences used genomic DNA as template. TCRdb re-analysed the reads in MiXCR, keeping a single row per CDR3 protein. The sample lists some 190,000 distinct CDR3 sequences; roughly half were seen once. The chain joins TRBV5-1 to TRBJ2-7; 11 positions match TRBD2. This TCR derives from a human donor in good health. The source material was sorted CD4+, CD8+, or CD8+CD57+ T cells (not recorded which) from PBMCs. This chain's CDR3 is CASSLTSGSSYEQYF. CDR3 bases: TGCGCCAGCAGCTTGACTAGCGGGAGTTCCTACGAGCAGTACTTC.